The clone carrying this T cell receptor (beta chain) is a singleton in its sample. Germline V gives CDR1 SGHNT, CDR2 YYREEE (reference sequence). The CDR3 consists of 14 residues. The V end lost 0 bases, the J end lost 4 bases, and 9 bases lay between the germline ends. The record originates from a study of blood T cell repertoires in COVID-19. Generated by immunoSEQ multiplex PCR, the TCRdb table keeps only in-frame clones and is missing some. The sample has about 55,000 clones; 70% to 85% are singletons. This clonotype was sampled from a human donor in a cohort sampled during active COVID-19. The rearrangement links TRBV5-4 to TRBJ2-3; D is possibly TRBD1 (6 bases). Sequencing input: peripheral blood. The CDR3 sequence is CASSLGGLADTQYF. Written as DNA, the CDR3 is TGTGCCAGCAGCTTGGGGGGGCTCGCAGATACGCAGTATTTT.